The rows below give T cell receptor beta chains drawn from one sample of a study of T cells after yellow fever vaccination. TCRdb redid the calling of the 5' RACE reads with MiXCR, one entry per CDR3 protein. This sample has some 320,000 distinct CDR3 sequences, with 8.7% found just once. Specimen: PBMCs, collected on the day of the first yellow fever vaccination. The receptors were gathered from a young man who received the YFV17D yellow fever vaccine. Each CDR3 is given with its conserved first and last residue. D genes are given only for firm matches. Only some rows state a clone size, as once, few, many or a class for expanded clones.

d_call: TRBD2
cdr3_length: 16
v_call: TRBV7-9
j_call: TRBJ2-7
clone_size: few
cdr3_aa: CASSSGMLAGGYEQYF
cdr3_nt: TGTGCCAGCAGCTCCGGGATGCTAGCGGGGGGATACGAGCAGTACTTC

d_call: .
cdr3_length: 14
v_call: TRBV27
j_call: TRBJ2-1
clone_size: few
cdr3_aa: CASSLSQGTREQFF
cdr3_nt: TGTGCCAGCAGTTTATCGCAGGGGACAAGGGAGCAGTTCTTC

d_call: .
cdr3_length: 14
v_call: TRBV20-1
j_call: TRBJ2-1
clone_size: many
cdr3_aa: CSARDSVRVNEQFF
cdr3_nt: TGCAGTGCTAGAGATTCGGTTCGGGTCAATGAGCAGTTCTTC

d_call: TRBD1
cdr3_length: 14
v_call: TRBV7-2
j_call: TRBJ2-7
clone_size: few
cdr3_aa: CASSLGTGFYEQYF
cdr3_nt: TGTGCCAGCAGCCTAGGGACAGGCTTCTACGAGCAGTACTTC

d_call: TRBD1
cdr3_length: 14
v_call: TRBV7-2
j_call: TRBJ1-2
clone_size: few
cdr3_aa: CASSSQQGIHGYTF
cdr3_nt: TGTGCCAGCAGCTCCCAACAGGGGATCCATGGCTACACCTTC

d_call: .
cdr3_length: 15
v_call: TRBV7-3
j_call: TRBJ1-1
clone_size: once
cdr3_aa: CASSLPRGGRTEALF
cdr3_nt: TGTGCCAGCAGCTTACCCCGTGGGGGAAGGACTGAAGCTCTCTTT

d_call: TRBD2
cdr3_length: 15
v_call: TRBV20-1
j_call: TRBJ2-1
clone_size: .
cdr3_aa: CSARSRGGLYNEQFF
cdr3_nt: TGCAGTGCTAGGAGTCGGGGGGGCCTGTACAATGAGCAGTTCTTC

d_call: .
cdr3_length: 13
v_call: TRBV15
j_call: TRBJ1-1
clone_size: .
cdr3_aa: CATSVGLGAEAFF
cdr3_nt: TGTGCCACCAGCGTAGGATTAGGGGCTGAAGCTTTCTTT

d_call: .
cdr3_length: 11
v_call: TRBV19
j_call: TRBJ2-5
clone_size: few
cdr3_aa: CASSIFGTQYF
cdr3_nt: TGTGCCAGTAGTATTTTTGGGACCCAGTACTTC

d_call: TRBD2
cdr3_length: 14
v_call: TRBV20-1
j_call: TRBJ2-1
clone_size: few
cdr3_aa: CSAILAGAGNEQFF
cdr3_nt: TGCAGTGCGATCCTAGCGGGGGCGGGAAATGAGCAGTTCTTC

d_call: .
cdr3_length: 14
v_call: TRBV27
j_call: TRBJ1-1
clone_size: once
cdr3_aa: CASSLRALATEAFF
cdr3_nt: TGTGCCAGCAGTTTAAGGGCCCTAGCCACTGAAGCTTTCTTT

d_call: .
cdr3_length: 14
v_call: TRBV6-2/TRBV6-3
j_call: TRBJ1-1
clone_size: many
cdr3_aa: CASSYSRMNTEAFF
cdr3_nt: TGTGCCAGCAGTTACTCGAGGATGAACACTGAAGCTTTCTTT

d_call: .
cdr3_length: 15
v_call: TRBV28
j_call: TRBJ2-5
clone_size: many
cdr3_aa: CASSLRTWRGETQYF
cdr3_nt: TGTGCCAGCAGTCTCCGGACCTGGAGAGGAGAGACCCAGTACTTC

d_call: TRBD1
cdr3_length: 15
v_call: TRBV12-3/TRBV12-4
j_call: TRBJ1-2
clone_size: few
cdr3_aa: CASSLRGPANYGYTF
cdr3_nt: TGTGCCAGCAGTTTAAGGGGGCCCGCTAACTATGGCTACACCTTC

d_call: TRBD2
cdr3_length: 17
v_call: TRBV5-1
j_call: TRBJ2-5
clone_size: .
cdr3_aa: CASSLAGTSRGRETQYF
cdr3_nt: TGCGCCAGCAGCTTGGCCGGGACTAGTAGGGGCCGAGAGACCCAGTACTTC

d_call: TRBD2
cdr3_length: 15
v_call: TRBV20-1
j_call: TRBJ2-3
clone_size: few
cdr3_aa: CSARDPGGPGDTQYF
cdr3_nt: TGCAGTGCAAGAGACCCGGGGGGGCCGGGAGATACGCAGTATTTT

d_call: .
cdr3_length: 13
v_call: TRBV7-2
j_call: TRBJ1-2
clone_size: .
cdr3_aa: CASSPDTNYGYTF
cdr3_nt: TGTGCCAGCAGCCCAGACACGAACTATGGCTACACCTTC

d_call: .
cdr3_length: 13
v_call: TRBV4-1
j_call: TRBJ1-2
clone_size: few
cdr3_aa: CASSHNSPDGYTF
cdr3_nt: TGCGCCAGCAGCCATAACAGCCCAGATGGCTACACCTTC

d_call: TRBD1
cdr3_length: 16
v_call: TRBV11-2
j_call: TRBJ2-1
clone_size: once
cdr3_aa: CASSSGTGRILNEQFF
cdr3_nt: TGTGCCAGCAGCTCAGGGACAGGGCGAATACTCAATGAGCAGTTCTTC

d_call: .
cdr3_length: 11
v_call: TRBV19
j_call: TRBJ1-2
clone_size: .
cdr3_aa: CASSTGVGYTF
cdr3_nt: TGTGCCAGTAGTACAGGGGTCGGCTACACCTTC

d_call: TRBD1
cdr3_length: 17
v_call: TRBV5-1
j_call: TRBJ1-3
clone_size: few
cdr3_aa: CASSRSGTALSGNTIYF
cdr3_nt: TGCGCCAGCAGCAGATCCGGGACAGCCCTCTCTGGAAACACCATATATTTT

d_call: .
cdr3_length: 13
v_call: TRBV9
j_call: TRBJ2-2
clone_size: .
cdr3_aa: CASSVVNSGELFF
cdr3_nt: TGTGCCAGCAGCGTAGTTAACTCCGGGGAGCTGTTTTTT

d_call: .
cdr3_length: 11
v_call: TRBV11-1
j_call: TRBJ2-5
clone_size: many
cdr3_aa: CASSTRETQYF
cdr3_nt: TGTGCCAGCAGCACCCGGGAGACCCAGTACTTC

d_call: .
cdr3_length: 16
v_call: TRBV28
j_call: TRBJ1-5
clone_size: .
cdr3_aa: CASSLPIPVGNQPQHF
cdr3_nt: TGTGCCAGCAGTTTGCCCATCCCTGTGGGCAATCAGCCCCAGCATTTT

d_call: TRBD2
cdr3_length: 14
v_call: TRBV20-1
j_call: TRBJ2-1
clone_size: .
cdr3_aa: CSARIAGVGNEQFF
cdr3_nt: TGCAGTGCTAGAATAGCGGGGGTGGGCAATGAGCAGTTCTTC

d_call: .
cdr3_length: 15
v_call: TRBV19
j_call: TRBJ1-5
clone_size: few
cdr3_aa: CASSVPGRSNQPQHF
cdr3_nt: TGTGCCAGTAGTGTCCCGGGAAGGAGTAATCAGCCCCAGCATTTT

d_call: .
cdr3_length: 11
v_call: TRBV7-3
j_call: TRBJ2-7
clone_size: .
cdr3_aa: CASGLGGEQYF
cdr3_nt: TGTGCCAGCGGCTTGGGCGGGGAGCAGTACTTC

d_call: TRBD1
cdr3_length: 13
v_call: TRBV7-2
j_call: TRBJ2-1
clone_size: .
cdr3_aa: CASGDRGLREQFF
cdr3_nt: TGTGCCAGCGGGGACAGGGGATTGCGTGAGCAGTTCTTC

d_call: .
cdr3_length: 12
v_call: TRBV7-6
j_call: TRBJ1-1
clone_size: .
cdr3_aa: CASSSFGTEAFF
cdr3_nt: TGTGCCAGCAGCTCCTTCGGCACTGAAGCTTTCTTT

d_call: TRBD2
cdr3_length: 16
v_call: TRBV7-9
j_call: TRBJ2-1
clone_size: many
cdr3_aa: CASSLALAGEHNEQFF
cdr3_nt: TGTGCCAGCAGCTTAGCCCTAGCGGGGGAGCACAATGAGCAGTTCTTC

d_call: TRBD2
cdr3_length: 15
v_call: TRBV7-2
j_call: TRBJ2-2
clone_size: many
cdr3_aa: CASGLGLAGYGELFF
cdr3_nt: TGTGCCAGCGGGTTAGGACTAGCGGGGTACGGGGAGCTGTTTTTT

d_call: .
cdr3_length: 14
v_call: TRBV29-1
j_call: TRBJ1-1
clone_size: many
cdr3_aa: CSVGTETQNTEAFF
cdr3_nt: TGCAGCGTCGGGACCGAAACGCAGAACACTGAAGCTTTCTTT

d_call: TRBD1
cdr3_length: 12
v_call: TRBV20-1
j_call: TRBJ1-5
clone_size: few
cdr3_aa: CSARQGEQPQHF
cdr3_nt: TGCAGTGCGCGACAGGGGGAACAGCCCCAGCATTTT

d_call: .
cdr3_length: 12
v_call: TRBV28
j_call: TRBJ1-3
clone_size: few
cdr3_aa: CASSFFGNTIYF
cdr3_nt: TGTGCCAGCAGTTTCTTTGGAAACACCATATATTTT

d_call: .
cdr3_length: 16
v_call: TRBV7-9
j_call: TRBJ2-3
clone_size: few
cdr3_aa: CASSPTGGGPTDTQYF
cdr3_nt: TGTGCCAGCAGCCCAACCGGCGGGGGCCCCACAGATACGCAGTATTTT

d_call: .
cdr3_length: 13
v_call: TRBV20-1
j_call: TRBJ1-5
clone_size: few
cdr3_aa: CSASGEVNQPQHF
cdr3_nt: TGCAGTGCCTCCGGGGAGGTCAATCAGCCCCAGCATTTT

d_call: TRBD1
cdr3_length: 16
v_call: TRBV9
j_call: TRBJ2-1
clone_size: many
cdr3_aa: CASSRKTGGLYNEQFF
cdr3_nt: TGTGCCAGCAGCCGAAAGACAGGGGGCCTTTACAATGAGCAGTTCTTC

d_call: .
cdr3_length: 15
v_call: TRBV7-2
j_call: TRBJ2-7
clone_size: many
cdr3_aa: CASSLLAGAPYEQYF
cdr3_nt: TGTGCCAGCAGCTTGCTCGCAGGAGCTCCCTACGAGCAGTACTTC

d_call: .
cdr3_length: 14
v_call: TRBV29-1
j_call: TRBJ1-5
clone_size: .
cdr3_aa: CSVGQGMSNQPQHF
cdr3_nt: TGCAGCGTTGGGCAGGGGATGAGCAATCAGCCCCAGCATTTT

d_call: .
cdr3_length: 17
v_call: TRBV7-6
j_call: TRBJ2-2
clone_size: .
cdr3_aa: CASSLGEGQRHTGELFF
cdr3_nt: TGTGCCAGCAGCTTAGGGGAGGGACAGAGACACACCGGGGAGCTGTTTTTT

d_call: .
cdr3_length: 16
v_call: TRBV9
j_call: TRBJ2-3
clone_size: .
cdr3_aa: CASSVGAVDFTDTQYF
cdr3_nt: TGTGCCAGCAGCGTAGGGGCAGTGGATTTCACAGATACGCAGTATTTT

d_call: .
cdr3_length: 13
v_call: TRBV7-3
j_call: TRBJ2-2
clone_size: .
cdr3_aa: CASSLNPGSGLFF
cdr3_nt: TGTGCCAGCAGCTTAAACCCCGGGTCTGGGCTGTTTTTT

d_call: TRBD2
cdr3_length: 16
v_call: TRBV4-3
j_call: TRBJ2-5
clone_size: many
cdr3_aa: CASSQDLAGGWETQYF
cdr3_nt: TGCGCCAGCAGCCAAGACCTAGCGGGGGGCTGGGAGACCCAGTACTTC

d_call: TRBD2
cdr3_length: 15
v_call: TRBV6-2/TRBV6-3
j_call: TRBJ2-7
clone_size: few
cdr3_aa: CARCPGSGGAHEQYF
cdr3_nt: TGTGCCAGGTGTCCTGGTAGCGGGGGGGCCCACGAGCAGTACTTC

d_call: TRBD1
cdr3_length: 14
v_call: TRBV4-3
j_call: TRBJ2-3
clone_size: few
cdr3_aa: CASSPRQGIDTQYF
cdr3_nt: TGCGCCAGCAGCCCTCGACAGGGAATAGATACGCAGTATTTT

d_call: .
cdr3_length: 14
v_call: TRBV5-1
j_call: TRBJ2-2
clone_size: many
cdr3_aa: CASSPFSESGELFF
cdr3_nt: TGCGCCAGCAGCCCGTTCTCTGAGTCCGGGGAGCTGTTTTTT

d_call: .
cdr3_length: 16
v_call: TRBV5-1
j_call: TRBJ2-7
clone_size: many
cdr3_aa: CASRFNSGAGDYEQYF
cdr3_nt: TGCGCCAGCAGGTTCAACTCGGGGGCAGGGGACTACGAGCAGTACTTC

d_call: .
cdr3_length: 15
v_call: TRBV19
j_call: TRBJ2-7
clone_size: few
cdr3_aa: CASSMGQLNSYEQYF
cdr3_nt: TGTGCCAGTAGTATGGGGCAGCTAAACTCCTACGAGCAGTACTTC